The present TCR beta chain was sequenced within a study of blood T cell repertoires in COVID-19. About the study: The analysed material was cDNA or gDNA that came from T cells, B-cell-depleted T cells, or PBMCs.

TCRdb's table, derived via immunoSEQ multiplex PCR, lists solely in-frame clones and lacks some. The sample contains around 220,000 clones, over 75% of which appear only once. CDR3 size: 16 residues. The germline gives CDR1 SGHRS, CDR2 YFSETQ. The ends lost 3 bases at V and 8 bases at J; junction bases unmatched: 11. The chain links TRBV5-1 to TRBJ1-2; 12 bases are a match to TRBD1. This TCR was recovered from a man aged 50-60 years with acute or convalescent COVID-19. Material: peripheral blood. CDR3 in amino acids: CASSSLGTGGSKGYTF. The CDR3 DNA reads TGCGCCAGCAGCTCCCTTGGGACAGGGGGCTCGAAGGGCTACACCTTC.